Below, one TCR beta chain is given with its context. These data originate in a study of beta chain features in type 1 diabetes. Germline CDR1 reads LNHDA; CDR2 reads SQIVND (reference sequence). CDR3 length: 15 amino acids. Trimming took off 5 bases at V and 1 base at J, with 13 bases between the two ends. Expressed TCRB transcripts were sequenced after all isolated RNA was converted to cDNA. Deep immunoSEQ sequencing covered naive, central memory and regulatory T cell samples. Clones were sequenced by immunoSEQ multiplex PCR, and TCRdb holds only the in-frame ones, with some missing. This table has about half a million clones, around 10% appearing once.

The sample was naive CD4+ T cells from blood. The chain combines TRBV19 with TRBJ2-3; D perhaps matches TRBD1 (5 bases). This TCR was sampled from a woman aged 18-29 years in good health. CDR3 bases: TGTGCCAGTAGTCCGACAGTGATAGGCACAGATACGCAGTATTTT. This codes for CASSPTVIGTDTQYF.